This record covers a single T cell receptor (beta chain). This entry belongs to a study of control samples from healthy donors and cancer patients. Data came from immunoSEQ multiplex PCR; TCRdb stores just in-frame clones and leaves some out. The data hold about 120,000 clones, with 85% to 95% observed a single time. The specimen sequenced was PBMCs. The receptor comes from a man older than 75 with head and neck cancer.

This CDR3 reads CASRGPANTGELFF. DNA of the CDR3: TGTGCCAGCAGGGGGCCCGCGAACACCGGGGAGCTGTTTTTT. The chain employs TRBV6-5 and TRBJ2-2, with D possibly being TRBD1 (5 bases). Per germline, CDR1 MNHEY and CDR2 SVGAGI. This CDR3 is built from 14 residues. The V end lost 6 bases, the J end lost 0 bases, and 8 bases lay between the germline ends.